What follows describes a single T cell receptor beta chain. Antigen specificity is unknown. CDR1 is SGDLS and CDR2 is YYNGEE in the germline V gene. There are 18 residues in the CDR3. V shed 0 bases and J 5 bases; nucleotides not matched to a gene: 13. These data come from a study of T-cell memory formation after mild COVID-19. The study's findings and limits: The main location of contracting CD4+ clones was CM and EM, and that of contracting CD8+ clones was EMRA.

TCRdb fed the 5' RACE reads into MiXCR, producing one record per CDR3 protein. The sample yields fewer than 300,000 distinct CDR3 sequences, approximately 18% seen once. Sequencing was performed on PBMCs or a T cell subset sorted from them (not recorded which). The receptor was derived from a man aged 18 to 29 who had mild COVID-19 (a few samples of this study predate the infection). Cell type and time point are not known. The chain couples TRBV9 to TRBJ2-3; TRBD2 matches 9 bases. The CDR3 is CASSVATVGRGGEDTQYF. CDR3 DNA: TGTGCCAGCAGCGTAGCTACTGTTGGGCGGGGGGGCGAAGATACGCAGTATTTT.